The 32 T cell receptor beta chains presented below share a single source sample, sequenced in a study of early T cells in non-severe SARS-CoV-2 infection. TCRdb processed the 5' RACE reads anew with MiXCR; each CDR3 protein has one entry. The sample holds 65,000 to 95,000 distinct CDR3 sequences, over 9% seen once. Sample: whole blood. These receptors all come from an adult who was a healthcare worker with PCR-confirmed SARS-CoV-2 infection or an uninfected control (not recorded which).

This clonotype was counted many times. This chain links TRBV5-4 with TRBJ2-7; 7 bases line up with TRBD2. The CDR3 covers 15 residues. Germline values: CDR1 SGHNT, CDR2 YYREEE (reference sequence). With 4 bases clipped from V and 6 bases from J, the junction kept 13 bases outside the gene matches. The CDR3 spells CASSPSRLATSEQYF. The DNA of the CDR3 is TGTGCCAGCAGCCCCAGCCGACTAGCCACTAGCGAGCAGTACTTC.

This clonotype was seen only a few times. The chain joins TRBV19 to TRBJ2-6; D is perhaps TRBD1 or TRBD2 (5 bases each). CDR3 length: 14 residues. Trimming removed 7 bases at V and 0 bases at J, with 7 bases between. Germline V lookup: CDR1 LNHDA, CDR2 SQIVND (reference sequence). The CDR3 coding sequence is TGTGCCAGTAAGGGGAGCTCTGGGGCCAACGTCCTGACTTTC. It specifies CASKGSSGANVLTF.

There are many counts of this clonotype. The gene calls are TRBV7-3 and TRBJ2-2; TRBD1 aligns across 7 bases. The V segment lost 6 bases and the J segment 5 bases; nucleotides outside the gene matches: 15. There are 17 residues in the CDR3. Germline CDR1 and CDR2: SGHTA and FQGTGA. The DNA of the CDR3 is TGTGCCAGCAGTCCCCCGACAGGGCGGCCCTTGACCGGGGAGCTGTTTTTT. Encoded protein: CASSPPTGRPLTGELFF.

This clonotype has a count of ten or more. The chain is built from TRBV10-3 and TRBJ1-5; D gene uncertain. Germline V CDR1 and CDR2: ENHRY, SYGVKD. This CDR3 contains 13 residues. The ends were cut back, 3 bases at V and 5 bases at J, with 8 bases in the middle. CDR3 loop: CAISEHEDQPQHF. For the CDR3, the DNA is TGTGCCATCAGTGAACATGAAGATCAGCCCCAGCATTTT.

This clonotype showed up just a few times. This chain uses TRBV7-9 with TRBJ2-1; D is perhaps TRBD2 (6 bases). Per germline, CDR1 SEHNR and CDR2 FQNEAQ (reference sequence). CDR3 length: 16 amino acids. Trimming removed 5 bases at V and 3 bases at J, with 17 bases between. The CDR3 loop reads CASSGLEGRYYNEQFF. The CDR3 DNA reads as TGTGCCAGCAGCGGACTGGAGGGCCGTTACTACAATGAGCAGTTCTTC.

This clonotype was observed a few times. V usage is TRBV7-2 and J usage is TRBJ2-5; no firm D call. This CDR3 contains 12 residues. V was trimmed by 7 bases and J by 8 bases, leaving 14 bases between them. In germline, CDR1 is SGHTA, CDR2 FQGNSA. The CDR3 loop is CASNLPGDTQYF. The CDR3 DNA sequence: TGTGCCAGCAACCTCCCCGGCGACACCCAGTACTTC.

The CDR3 nucleotides are TGTGCCATCAGGGACGAGGTCCGCCACAATGAGCAGTTCTTC. It yields the protein CAIRDEVRHNEQFF. The chain couples TRBV10-3 to TRBJ2-1, with D hard to call. CDR3 length: 14 amino acids. The germline V and J ends were trimmed by 6 bases and 5 bases, with 14 bases remaining between them. Germline lookup yields CDR1 ENHRY and CDR2 SYGVKD.

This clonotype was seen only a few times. CDR3 coding DNA: TGCGCCAGCAGCTTGGTGGCTAGCGGGAGCGGCACAGATACGCAGTATTTT. Translated: CASSLVASGSGTDTQYF. This chain links TRBV5-1 with TRBJ2-3; TRBD2 matches at 10 bases. The germline gives CDR1 SGHRS, CDR2 YFSETQ. The J segment lost 1 base and the V segment lost 0 bases, leaving 5 bases of the junction unmatched. The CDR3 has 17 amino acids.

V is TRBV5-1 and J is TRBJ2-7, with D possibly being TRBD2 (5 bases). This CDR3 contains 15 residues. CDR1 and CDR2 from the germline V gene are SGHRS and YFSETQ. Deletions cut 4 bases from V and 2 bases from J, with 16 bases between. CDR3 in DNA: TGCGCCAGCAGCACCGACGGGGAGCCAGCCTACGAGCAGTACTTC. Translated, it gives CASSTDGEPAYEQYF.

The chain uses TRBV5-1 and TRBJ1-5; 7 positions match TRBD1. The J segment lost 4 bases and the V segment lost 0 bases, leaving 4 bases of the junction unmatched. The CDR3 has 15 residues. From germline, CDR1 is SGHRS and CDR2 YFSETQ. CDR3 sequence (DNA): TGCGCCAGCAGCTTGGCAGGGGGGTGGAATCAGCCCCAGCATTTT. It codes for CASSLAGGWNQPQHF.

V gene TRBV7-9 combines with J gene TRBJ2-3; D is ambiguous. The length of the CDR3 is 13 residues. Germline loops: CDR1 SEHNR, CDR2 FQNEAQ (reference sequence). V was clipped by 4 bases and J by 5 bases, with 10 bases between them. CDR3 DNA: TGTGCCAGCAGCTCGAAAACGAAAGATACGCAGTATTTT. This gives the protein CASSSKTKDTQYF. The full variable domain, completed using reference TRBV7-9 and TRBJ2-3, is DTGVSQNPRHKITKRGQNVTFRCDPISEHNRLYWYRQTLGQGPEFLTYFQNEAQLEKSRLLSDRFSAERPKGSFSTLEIQRTEQGDSAMYLCASSSKTKDTQYFGPGTRLTVL.

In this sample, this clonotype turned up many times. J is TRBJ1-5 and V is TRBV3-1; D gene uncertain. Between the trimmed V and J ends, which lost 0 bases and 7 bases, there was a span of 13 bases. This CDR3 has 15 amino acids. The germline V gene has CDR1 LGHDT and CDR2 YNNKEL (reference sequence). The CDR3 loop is CASSQDVRVGQPQHF. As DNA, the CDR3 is TGTGCCAGCAGCCAAGATGTGCGGGTAGGGCAGCCCCAGCATTTT.

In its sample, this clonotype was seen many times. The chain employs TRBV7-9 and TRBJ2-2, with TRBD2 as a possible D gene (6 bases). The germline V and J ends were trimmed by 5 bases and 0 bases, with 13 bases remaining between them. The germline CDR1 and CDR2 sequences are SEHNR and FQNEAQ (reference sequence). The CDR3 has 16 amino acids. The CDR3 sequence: CASSPWRASNTGELFF. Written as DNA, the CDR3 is TGTGCCAGCAGCCCGTGGAGGGCATCGAACACCGGGGAGCTGTTTTTT.

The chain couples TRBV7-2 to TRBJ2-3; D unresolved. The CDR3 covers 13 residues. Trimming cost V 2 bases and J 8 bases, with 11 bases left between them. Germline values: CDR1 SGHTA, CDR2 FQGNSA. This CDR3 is CASSLMGRGTQYF. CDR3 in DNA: TGTGCCAGCAGCTTAATGGGTCGCGGTACGCAGTATTTT.

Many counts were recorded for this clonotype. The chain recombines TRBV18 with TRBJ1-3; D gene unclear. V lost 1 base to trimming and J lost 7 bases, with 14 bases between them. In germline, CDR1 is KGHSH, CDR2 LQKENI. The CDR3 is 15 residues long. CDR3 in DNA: TGTGCCAGCTCACCACAGGGAGGAATTGGGAACACCATATATTTT. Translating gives CASSPQGGIGNTIYF.

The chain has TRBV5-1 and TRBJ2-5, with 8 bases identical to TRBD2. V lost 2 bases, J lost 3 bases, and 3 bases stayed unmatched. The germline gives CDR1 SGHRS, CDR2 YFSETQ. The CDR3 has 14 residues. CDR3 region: CASSLGLAKETQYF. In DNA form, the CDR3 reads TGCGCCAGCAGCTTAGGACTAGCTAAAGAGACCCAGTACTTC.

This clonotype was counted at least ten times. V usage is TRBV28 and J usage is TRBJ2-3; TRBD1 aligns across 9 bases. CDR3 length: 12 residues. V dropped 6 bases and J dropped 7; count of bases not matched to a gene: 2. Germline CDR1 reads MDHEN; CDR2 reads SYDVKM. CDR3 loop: CASRQGANTQYF. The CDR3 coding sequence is TGTGCCAGCAGACAGGGGGCTAATACGCAGTATTTT.

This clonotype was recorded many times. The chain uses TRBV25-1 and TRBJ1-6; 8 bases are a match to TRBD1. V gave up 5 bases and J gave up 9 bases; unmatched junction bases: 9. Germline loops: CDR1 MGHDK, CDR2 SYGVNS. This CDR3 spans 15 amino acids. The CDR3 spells CASSSQGASVSPLHF. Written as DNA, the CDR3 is TGTGCCAGCAGTTCCCAGGGGGCCTCGGTTTCACCCCTCCACTTT.

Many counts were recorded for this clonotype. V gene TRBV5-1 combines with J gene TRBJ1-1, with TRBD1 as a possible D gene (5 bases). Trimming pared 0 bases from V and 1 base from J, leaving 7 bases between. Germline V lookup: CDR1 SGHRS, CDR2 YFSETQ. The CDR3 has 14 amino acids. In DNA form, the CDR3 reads TGCGCCAGCAGCTTGGTGCAGGGGAACACTGAAGCTTTCTTT. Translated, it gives CASSLVQGNTEAFF.

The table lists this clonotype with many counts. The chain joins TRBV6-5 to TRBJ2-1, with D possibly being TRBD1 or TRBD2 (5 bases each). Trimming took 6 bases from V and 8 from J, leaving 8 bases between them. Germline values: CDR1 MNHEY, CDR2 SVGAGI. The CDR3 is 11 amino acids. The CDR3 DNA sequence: TGTGCCAGCAGCCGGGGCGATGAGCAGTTCTTC. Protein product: CASSRGDEQFF.

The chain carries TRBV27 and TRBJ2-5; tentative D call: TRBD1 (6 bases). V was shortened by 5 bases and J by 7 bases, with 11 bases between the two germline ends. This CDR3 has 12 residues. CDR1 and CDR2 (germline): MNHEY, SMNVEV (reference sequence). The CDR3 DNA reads TGTGCCAGCAGTACTCAGGGGCGGACCCAGTACTTC. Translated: CASSTQGRTQYF.

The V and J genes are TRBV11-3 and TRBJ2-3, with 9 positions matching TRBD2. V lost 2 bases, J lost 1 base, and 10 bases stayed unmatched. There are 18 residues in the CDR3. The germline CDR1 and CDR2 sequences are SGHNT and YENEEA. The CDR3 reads CASSLKGGRASRTDTQYF. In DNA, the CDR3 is TGTGCCAGCAGCTTAAAAGGCGGGAGGGCCTCCCGCACAGATACGCAGTATTTT.

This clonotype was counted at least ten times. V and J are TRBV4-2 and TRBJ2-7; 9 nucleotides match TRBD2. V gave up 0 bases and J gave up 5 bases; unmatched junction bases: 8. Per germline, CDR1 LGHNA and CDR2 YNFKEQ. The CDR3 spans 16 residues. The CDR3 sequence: CASSQDPGTSSNEQYF. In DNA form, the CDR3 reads TGTGCCAGCAGCCAAGATCCCGGGACTAGCTCGAACGAGCAGTACTTC.

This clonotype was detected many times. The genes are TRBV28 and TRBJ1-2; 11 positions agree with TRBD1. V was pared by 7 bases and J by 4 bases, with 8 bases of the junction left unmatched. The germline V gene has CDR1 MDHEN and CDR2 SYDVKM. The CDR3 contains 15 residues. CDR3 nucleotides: TGTGCCAGCACTTCCGGACAGGGGGCCTTCTATGGCTACACCTTC. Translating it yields CASTSGQGAFYGYTF.

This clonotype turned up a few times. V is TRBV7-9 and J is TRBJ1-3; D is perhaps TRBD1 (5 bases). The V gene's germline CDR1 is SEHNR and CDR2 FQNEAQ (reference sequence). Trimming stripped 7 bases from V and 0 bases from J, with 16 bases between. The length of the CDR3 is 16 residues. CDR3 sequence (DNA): TGTGCCAGCACCCATGGACGGGACGTCTCTGGAAACACCATATATTTT. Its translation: CASTHGRDVSGNTIYF.

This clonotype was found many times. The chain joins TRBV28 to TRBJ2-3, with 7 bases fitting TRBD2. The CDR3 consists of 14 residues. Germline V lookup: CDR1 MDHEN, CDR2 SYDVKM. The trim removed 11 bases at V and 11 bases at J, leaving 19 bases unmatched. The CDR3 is CALQFRVGLAEQYF. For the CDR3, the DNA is TGTGCCCTCCAATTTCGAGTGGGGCTAGCGGAGCAGTATTTT.

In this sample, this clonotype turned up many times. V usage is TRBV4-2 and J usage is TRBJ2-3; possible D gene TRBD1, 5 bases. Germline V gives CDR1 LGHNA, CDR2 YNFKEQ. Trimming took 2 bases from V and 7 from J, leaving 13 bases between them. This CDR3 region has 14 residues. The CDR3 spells CASSQKDSMNTQYF. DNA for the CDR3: TGTGCCAGCAGCCAAAAAGACAGCATGAATACGCAGTATTTT.

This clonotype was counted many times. CDR3 in DNA: TGCGCCAGCAGCCCCAGGGGGATTCCCTACGAGCAGTACTTC. This encodes CASSPRGIPYEQYF. The chain employs TRBV4-1 and TRBJ2-7, with 7 nucleotides matching TRBD1. V lost 4 bases to trimming and J lost 2 bases; unmatched junction nucleotides: 5. CDR1 is MGHRA, CDR2 YSYEKL, per germline. The CDR3 length is 14 residues.

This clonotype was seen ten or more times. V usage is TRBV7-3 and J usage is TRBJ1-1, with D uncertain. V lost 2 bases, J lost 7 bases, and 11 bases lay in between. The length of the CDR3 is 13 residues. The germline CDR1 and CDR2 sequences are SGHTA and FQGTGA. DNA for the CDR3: TGTGCCAGCAGCTTACTACGGGGAGGTGAAGCTTTCTTT. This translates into CASSLLRGGEAFF.

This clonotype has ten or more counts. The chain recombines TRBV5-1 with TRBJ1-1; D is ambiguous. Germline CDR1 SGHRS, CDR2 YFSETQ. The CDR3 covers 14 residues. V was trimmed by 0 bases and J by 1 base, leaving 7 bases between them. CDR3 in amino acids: CASSLVVSNTEAFF. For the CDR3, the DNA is TGCGCCAGCAGCTTGGTTGTGTCGAACACTGAAGCTTTCTTT. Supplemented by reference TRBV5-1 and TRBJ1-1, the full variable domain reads KAGVTQTPRYLIKTRGQQVTLSCSPISGHRSVSWYQQTPGQGLQFLFEYFSETQRNKGNFPGRFSGRQFSNSRSEMNVSTLELGDSALYLCASSLVVSNTEAFFGQGTRLTVV.

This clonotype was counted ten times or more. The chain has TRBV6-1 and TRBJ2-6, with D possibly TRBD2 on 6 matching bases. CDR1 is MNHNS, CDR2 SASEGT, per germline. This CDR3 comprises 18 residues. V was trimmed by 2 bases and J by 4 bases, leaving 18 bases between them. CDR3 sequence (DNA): TGTGCCAGCAGTGAATTCTCGGGAGTGGGTGGCGGGGCCAACGTCCTGACTTTC. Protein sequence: CASSEFSGVGGGANVLTF.

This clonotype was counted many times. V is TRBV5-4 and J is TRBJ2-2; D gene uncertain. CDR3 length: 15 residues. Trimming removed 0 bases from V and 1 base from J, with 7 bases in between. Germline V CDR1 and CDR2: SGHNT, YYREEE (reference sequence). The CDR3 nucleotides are TGTGCCAGCAGCTTGGGACGGATGAACACCGGGGAGCTGTTTTTT. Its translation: CASSLGRMNTGELFF.